Shown below are 17 T cell receptor beta chains from a single sample sequenced in a study of OX40 agonist ivuxolimab in advanced cancers. Generated by immunoSEQ multiplex PCR, the TCRdb table keeps only in-frame clones and is missing some. The profile covers about 70,000 clones, with around 80% appearing a single time and about 5% taken by the ten largest. The material sequenced was CD4+ or CD8+ T cells sorted from blood, taken in a trial of the OX40 agonist ivuxolimab. The receptor set was obtained from an adult with an advanced solid tumor such as melanoma, head and neck, liver or kidney cancer.

CDR3 loop: CASTTDGGLNYGYTF. CDR3 coding DNA: TGTGCCAGTACCACGGATGGGGGCTTAAACTATGGCTACACCTTC. The chain employs TRBV19 and TRBJ1-2, with D possibly matching TRBD1 (6 bases). CDR1 is LNHDA and CDR2 is SQIVND in the germline V gene (reference sequence). CDR3 length equals 15 residues. The ends were cut back, 7 bases at V and 2 bases at J, with 17 bases in the middle.

The rearrangement uses TRBV5-1 and TRBJ2-7; D is ambiguous. This CDR3 contains 14 residues. Germline V gene sequence: CDR1 SGHRS, CDR2 YFSETQ. Trimming left V 4 bases short and J 6 bases short, with 17 bases between. The CDR3 nucleotides are TGCGCCAGCAGCCCTCTTGATCTTCGTGGCGAGCAGTACTTC. Its translation: CASSPLDLRGEQYF.

The chain has TRBV19 and TRBJ1-1, with 7 positions matching TRBD1. This CDR3 has 13 residues. The ends lost 7 bases at V and 0 bases at J; junction bases unmatched: 2. Germline V lookup: CDR1 LNHDA, CDR2 SQIVND (reference sequence). In DNA form, the CDR3 reads TGTGCCAGTAAGGGACAGATGAACACTGAAGCTTTCTTT. It is translated as CASKGQMNTEAFF.

This chain links TRBV19 with TRBJ2-3, with TRBD1 identical over 8 bases. The CDR3 runs 15 residues. Germline-derived CDR1 and CDR2 are LNHDA and SQIVND (reference sequence). V trimming: 3 bases; J trimming: 2 bases; junction bases outside the gene matches: 4. CDR3 in amino acids: CASSMPDRATDTQYF. The CDR3 region has the DNA TGTGCCAGTAGTATGCCGGACAGGGCCACAGATACGCAGTATTTT.

The chain combines TRBV29-1 with TRBJ1-2; unclear D gene. Trimming removed 4 bases at V and 4 bases at J, with 16 bases between. CDR1 is SQVTM, CDR2 ANQGSEA, per germline. The CDR3 runs to 14 residues. The CDR3 protein is CSVGGSGSIYGYTF. The CDR3 nucleotides read TGCAGCGTTGGGGGTTCAGGTTCTATCTATGGCTACACCTTC.

The gene calls are TRBV19 and TRBJ2-3; 8 positions match TRBD2. CDR3 length equals 14 residues. The V gene's germline CDR1 is LNHDA and CDR2 SQIVND (reference sequence). The junction had 10 bases not matched to a gene; V was cut back by 10 bases and J by 4 bases. Here the CDR3 DNA reads TGTGCCACCTCGGGAGGGGGGGGCGCAGATACGCAGTATTTT. It specifies CATSGGGGADTQYF.

The rearrangement links TRBV7-3 to TRBJ2-1; 13 bases align to TRBD2. Germline CDR1 is SGHTA and CDR2 is FQGTGA. The CDR3 covers 19 residues. V shed 0 bases and J 4 bases; nucleotides not matched to a gene: 9. CDR3 nucleotides: TGTGCCAGCAGCTTAACCGGCTGGACTAGCGGGAGTGGATACAATGAGCAGTTCTTC. Residues: CASSLTGWTSGSGYNEQFF.

The rearrangement joins TRBV7-3 to TRBJ2-1, with 8 positions matching TRBD2. Per germline, CDR1 SGHTA and CDR2 FQGTGA. The V segment lost 2 bases and the J segment 6 bases; nucleotides outside the gene matches: 9. The CDR3 runs 16 residues. The CDR3 loop reads CASSLQASGRANEQFF. CDR3 in DNA: TGTGCCAGCAGCTTACAGGCTAGCGGGCGGGCCAATGAGCAGTTCTTC. Complete variable domain (other parts from reference TRBV7-3 and TRBJ2-1): GAGVSQTPSNKVTEKGKYVELRCDPISGHTALYWYRQSLGQGPEFLIYFQGTGAADDSGLPNDRFFAVRPEGSVSTLKIQRTERGDSAVYLCASSLQASGRANEQFFGPGTRLTVL.

The V and J genes are TRBV5-4 and TRBJ1-2; D is perhaps TRBD1 (6 bases). This CDR3 region has 13 residues. The V and J ends lost 6 bases and 5 bases respectively, with 14 bases between them. CDR1 is SGHNT, CDR2 YYREEE, per germline (reference sequence). CDR3 DNA sequence: TGTGCCAGCACCAGGGGACCGACTTATGGCTACACCTTC. Amino acids: CASTRGPTYGYTF.

The chain employs TRBV18 and TRBJ2-3; no clear D. The CDR3 has 17 amino acids. With 3 bases removed from V and 4 bases from J, the gap between germline ends came to 20 bases. The germline V gene encodes CDR1 KGHSH and CDR2 LQKENI. The DNA of the CDR3 is TGTGCCAGCTCACCCAACCCCGACTGGCCCCCGCCAGATACGCAGTATTTT. This translates into CASSPNPDWPPPDTQYF.

V and J are TRBV15 and TRBJ2-1; no reliable D call. V lost 0 bases and J lost 5, with 5 bases in between. This CDR3 contains 13 residues. The germline CDR1 and CDR2 sequences are LNHNV and YYDKDF (reference sequence). CDR3 nucleotides: TGTGCCACCAGCAGAGACAGGAACAATGAGCAGTTCTTC. Translated: CATSRDRNNEQFF. Full variable domain (outside the CDR3, taken from reference TRBV15 and TRBJ2-1): DAMVIQNPRYQVTQFGKPVTLSCSQTLNHNVMYWYQQKSSQAPKLLFHYYDKDFNNEADTPDNFQSRRPNTSFCFLDIRSPGLGDTAMYLCATSRDRNNEQFFGPGTRLTVL.

This clone was observed a handful of times. The chain uses TRBV5-4 and TRBJ2-7; TRBD1 might be the D (5 bases). V shed 3 bases and J shed 5 bases, with 15 bases lying between them. Germline CDR1 and CDR2: SGHNT and YYREEE (reference sequence). The CDR3 is made up of 14 amino acids. CDR3: CASSSRQTLNEQYF. DNA of the CDR3: TGTGCCAGCAGCTCCCGACAGACCCTAAACGAGCAGTACTTC.

J is TRBJ2-1 and V is TRBV11-3, with D perhaps TRBD1 or TRBD2 (5 bases each). The V gene's germline CDR1 is SGHNT and CDR2 YENEEA. V gave up 2 bases and J gave up 9 bases, with 20 bases separating them. This CDR3 region has 16 residues. The CDR3 spells CASSLKKGRMRAEQFF. CDR3 DNA sequence: TGTGCCAGCAGCTTAAAAAAGGGGCGGATGAGGGCTGAGCAGTTCTTC.

The chain carries TRBV7-9 and TRBJ2-6; a possible D gene is TRBD1 (6 bases). The V end lost 5 bases, the J end lost 6 bases, and 17 bases lay between the germline ends. CDR3 length equals 16 residues. CDR1 is SEHNR and CDR2 is FQNEAQ in the germline V gene (reference sequence). The CDR3 loop reads CASSERGSWKANVLTF. The CDR3, as DNA: TGTGCCAGCAGCGAAAGGGGGTCTTGGAAGGCCAACGTCCTGACTTTC.

J is TRBJ2-7 and V is TRBV7-6, with 7 nucleotides matching TRBD1. Germline CDR1 SGHVS, CDR2 FNYEAQ. The CDR3 spans 18 residues. V lost 1 base, J lost 2 bases, and 14 bases stayed unmatched. CDR3 amino acids: CASSLVSSPGTAPYEQYF. CDR3 coding DNA: TGTGCCAGCAGCTTAGTTAGCTCGCCCGGGACAGCCCCCTACGAGCAGTACTTC.

This clone was seen once. The chain couples TRBV4-2 to TRBJ2-7; 12 nucleotides line up with TRBD2. V trimming: 6 bases; J trimming: 1 base; junction bases outside the gene matches: 13. This CDR3 contains 18 residues. CDR1 LGHNA and CDR2 YNFKEQ come from the germline V gene. DNA for the CDR3: TGTGCCAGCAGTCTAGCGGGAGGGCCGAGTCTTGGATCCTACGAGCAGTACTTC. It codes for CASSLAGGPSLGSYEQYF.

The rearrangement uses TRBV6-1 and TRBJ2-7; TRBD1 agrees at 8 bases. V shed 3 bases, J shed 1 base, and the junction held 2 bases outside the gene matches. The CDR3 consists of 14 residues. In germline, CDR1 is MNHNS, CDR2 SASEGT. The CDR3 sequence: CASSEDRASYEQYF. For the CDR3, the DNA is TGTGCCAGCAGTGAGGACAGGGCTTCCTACGAGCAGTACTTC.